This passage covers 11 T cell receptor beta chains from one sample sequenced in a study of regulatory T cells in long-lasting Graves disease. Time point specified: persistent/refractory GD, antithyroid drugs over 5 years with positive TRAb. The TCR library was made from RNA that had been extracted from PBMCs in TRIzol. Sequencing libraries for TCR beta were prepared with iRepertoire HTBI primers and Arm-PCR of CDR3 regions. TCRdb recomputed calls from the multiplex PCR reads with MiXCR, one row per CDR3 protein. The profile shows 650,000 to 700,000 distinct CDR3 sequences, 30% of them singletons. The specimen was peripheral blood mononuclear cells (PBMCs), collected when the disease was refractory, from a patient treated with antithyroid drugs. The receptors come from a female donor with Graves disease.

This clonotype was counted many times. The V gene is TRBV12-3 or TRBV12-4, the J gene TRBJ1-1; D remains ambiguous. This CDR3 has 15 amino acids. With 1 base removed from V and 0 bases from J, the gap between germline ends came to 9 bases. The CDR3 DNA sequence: TGTGCCAGCAGTTTAGAGGCCGATATGAACACTGAAGCTTTCTTT. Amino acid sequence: CASSLEADMNTEAFF.

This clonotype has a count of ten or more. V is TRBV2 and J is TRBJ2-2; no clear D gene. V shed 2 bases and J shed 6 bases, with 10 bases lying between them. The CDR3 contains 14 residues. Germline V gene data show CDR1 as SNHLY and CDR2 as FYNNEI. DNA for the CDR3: TGTGCCAGCAGTGAATTCGGTGGGCCCGGGGAGCTGTTTTTT. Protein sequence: CASSEFGGPGELFF.

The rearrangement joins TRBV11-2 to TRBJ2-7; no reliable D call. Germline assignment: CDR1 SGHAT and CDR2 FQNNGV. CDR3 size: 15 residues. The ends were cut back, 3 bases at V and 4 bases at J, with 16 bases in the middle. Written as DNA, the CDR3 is TGTGCCAGCAGCTTTCGGTTCGGTGGAGTGTACGAGCAGTACTTC. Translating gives CASSFRFGGVYEQYF. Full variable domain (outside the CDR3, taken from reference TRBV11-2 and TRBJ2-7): EAGVAQSPRYKIIEKRQSVAFWCNPISGHATLYWYQQILGQGPKLLIQFQNNGVVDDSQLPKDRFSAERLKGVDSTLKIQPAKLEDSAVYLCASSFRFGGVYEQYFGPGTRLTVT.

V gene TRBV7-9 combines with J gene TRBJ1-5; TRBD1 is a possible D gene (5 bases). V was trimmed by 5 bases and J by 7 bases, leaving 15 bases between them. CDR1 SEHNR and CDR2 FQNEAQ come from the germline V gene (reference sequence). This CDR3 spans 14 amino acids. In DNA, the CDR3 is TGTGCCAGCAGCGGCATTGGAAGGGGACAGCCCCAGCATTTT. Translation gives CASSGIGRGQPQHF.

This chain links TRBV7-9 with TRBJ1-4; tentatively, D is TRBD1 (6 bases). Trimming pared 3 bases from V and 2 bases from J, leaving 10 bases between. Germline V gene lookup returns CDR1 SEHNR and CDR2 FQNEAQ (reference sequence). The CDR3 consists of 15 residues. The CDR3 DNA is TGTGCCAGCAGCTTCTCAGGGGACACTAATGAAAAACTGTTTTTT. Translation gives CASSFSGDTNEKLFF. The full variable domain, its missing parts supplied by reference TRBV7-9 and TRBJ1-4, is DTGVSQNPRHKITKRGQNVTFRCDPISEHNRLYWYRQTLGQGPEFLTYFQNEAQLEKSRLLSDRFSAERPKGSFSTLEIQRTEQGDSAMYLCASSFSGDTNEKLFFGSGTQLSVL.

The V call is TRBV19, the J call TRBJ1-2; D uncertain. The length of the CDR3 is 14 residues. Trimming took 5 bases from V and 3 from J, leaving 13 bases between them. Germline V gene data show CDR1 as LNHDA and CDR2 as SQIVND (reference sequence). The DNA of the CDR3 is TGTGCCAGTAGTTATGGGCAGGAGGACTATGGCTACACCTTC. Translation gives CASSYGQEDYGYTF.

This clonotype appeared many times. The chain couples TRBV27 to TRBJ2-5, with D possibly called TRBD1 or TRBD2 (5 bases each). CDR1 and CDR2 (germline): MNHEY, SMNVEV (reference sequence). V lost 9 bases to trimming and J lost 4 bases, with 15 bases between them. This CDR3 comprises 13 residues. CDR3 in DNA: TGTGCCAGTAGAAAAAGAGGGGTAGAGACCCAGTACTTC. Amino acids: CASRKRGVETQYF.

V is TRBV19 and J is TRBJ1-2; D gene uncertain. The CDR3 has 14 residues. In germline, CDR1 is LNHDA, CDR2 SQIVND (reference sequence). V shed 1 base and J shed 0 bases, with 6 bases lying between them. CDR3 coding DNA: TGTGCCAGTAGTATAGGACTAACTAACTATGGCTACACCTTC. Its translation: CASSIGLTNYGYTF.

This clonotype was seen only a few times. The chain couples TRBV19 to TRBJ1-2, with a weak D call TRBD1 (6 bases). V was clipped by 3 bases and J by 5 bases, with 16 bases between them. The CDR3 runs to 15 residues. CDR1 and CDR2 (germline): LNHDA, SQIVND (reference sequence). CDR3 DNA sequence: TGTGCCAGTAGTATCCCAAGGACAGAACTGTATGGCTACACCTTC. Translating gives CASSIPRTELYGYTF.

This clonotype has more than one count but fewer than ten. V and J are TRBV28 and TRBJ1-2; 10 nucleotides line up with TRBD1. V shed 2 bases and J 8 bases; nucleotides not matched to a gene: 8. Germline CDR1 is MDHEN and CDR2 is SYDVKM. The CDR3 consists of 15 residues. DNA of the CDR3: TGTGCCAGCAGTTTACCGGGACAGGGGTCGGACGGCTACACCTTC. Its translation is CASSLPGQGSDGYTF.

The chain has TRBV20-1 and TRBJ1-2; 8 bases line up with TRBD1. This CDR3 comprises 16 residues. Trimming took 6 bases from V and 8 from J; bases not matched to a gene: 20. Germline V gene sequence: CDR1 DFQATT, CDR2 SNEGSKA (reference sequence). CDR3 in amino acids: CSATRPGGAELGGYTF. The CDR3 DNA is TGCAGTGCAACCCGGCCAGGGGGCGCGGAGTTGGGAGGCTACACCTTC.